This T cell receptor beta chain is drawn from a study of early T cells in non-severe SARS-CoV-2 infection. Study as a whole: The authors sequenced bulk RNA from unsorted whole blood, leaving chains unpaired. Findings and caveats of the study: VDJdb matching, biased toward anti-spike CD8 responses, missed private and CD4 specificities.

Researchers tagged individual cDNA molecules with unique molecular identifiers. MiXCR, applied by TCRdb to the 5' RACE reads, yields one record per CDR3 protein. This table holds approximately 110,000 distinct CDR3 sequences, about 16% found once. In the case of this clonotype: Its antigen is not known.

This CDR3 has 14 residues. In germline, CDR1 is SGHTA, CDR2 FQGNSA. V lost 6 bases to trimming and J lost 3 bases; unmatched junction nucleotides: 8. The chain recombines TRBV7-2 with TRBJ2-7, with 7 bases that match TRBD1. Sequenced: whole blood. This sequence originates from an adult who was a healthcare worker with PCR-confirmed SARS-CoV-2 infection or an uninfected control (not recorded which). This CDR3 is CASRKSGQIYEQYF. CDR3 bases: TGTGCCAGCAGAAAGTCGGGACAGATCTACGAGCAGTACTTC.